These T cell receptor beta chains were read from a single sample in a study of T-cell reconstitution after alpha-beta-depleted transplantation in children. TCRdb re-called the PCR reads with MiXCR, one entry per CDR3 protein. The repertoire consists of some 250,000 distinct CDR3 sequences, with more than 10% occurring once and the leading ten covering roughly 2.6%. Sequenced here: PBMCs from the stem cell graft donor, sampled from the stem cell graft. The receptors derive from a human donor who donated a stem cell graft to a child with acute lymphoblastic leukemia. Each CDR3 is given with its conserved first and last residue. A D gene is named only where the DNA matches it firmly. Size is stated for part of the rows, as once, few or many counts, or as a class when the clone is expanded.

clone_size: many; j_call: TRBJ1-2; d_call: .; v_call: TRBV6-5; cdr3_aa: CASSYRFRTVANYGYTF; cdr3_nt: TGTGCCAGCAGTTACAGGTTCCGGACAGTCGCTAACTATGGCTACACCTTC
clone_size: .; j_call: TRBJ2-5; d_call: .; v_call: TRBV29-1; cdr3_aa: CSVERGSGTQYF; cdr3_nt: TGCAGCGTTGAGCGGGGATCAGGGACCCAGTACTTC
clone_size: .; j_call: TRBJ1-5; d_call: TRBD1; v_call: TRBV20-1; cdr3_aa: CRGPPPGTGWRNQPQHF; cdr3_nt: TGCAGGGGCCCGCCTCCCGGGACAGGGTGGAGAAATCAGCCCCAGCATTTT
clone_size: many; j_call: TRBJ2-3; d_call: TRBD2; v_call: TRBV10-3; cdr3_aa: CAIGERELGTDTQYF; cdr3_nt: TGTGCCATCGGCGAGCGGGAGCTGGGCACAGATACGCAGTATTTT
clone_size: many; j_call: TRBJ2-2; d_call: .; v_call: TRBV20-1; cdr3_aa: CSAKRNPGTPKFGELFF; cdr3_nt: TGCAGTGCCAAACGCAACCCCGGGACTCCTAAATTTGGGGAGCTGTTTTTT
clone_size: .; j_call: TRBJ2-5; d_call: TRBD1; v_call: TRBV20-1; cdr3_aa: CSAPPQGLETQYF; cdr3_nt: TGCAGTGCCCCCCCACAGGGGCTCGAGACCCAGTACTTC
clone_size: many; j_call: TRBJ2-1; d_call: .; v_call: TRBV20-1; cdr3_aa: CSARGPAGEQFF; cdr3_nt: TGCAGTGCTAGAGGTCCCGCGGGGGAGCAGTTCTTC
clone_size: many; j_call: TRBJ1-5; d_call: .; v_call: TRBV18; cdr3_aa: CASSPGASGSNQPQHF; cdr3_nt: TGTGCCAGCTCACCAGGAGCGTCGGGAAGCAATCAGCCCCAGCATTTT
clone_size: many; j_call: TRBJ2-2; d_call: .; v_call: TRBV7-2; cdr3_aa: CASSLARVTVNTGELFF; cdr3_nt: TGTGCCAGCAGCTTAGCGCGAGTGACAGTGAACACCGGGGAGCTGTTTTTT
clone_size: many; j_call: TRBJ1-3; d_call: .; v_call: TRBV28; cdr3_aa: CASSVSPGNTIYF; cdr3_nt: TGTGCCAGCAGTGTCTCGCCTGGAAACACCATATATTTT
clone_size: many; j_call: TRBJ2-3; d_call: TRBD2; v_call: TRBV12-3/TRBV12-4; cdr3_aa: CASLPGAGRDTQYF; cdr3_nt: TGTGCCAGCCTGCCGGGAGCGGGACGAGATACGCAGTATTTT
clone_size: many; j_call: TRBJ1-5; d_call: .; v_call: TRBV27; cdr3_aa: CASSPGQIGQSNQPQHF; cdr3_nt: TGTGCCAGCAGTCCCGGACAGATTGGTCAAAGCAATCAGCCCCAGCATTTT
clone_size: many; j_call: TRBJ2-1; d_call: .; v_call: TRBV25-1; cdr3_aa: CASSELGSSYNEQFF; cdr3_nt: TGTGCCAGCAGTGAGCTAGGGAGCTCCTACAATGAGCAGTTCTTC